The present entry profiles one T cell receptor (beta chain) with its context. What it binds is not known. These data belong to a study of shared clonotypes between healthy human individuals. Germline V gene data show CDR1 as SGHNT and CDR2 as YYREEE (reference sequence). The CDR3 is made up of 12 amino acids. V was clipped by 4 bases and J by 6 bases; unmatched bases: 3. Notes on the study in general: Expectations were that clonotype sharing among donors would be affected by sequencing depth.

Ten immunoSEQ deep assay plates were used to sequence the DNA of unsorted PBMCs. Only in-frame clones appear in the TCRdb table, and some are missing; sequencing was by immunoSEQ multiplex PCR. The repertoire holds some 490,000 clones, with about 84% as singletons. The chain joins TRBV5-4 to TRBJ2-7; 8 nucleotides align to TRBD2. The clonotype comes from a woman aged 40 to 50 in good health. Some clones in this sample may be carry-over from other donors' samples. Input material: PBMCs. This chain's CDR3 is CASSKAGVEQYF. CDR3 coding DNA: TGTGCCAGCAGCAAAGCGGGAGTCGAGCAGTACTTC.